The 22 T cell receptor beta chains below all came from one sample that was sequenced in a study of T-cell memory formation after mild COVID-19. TCRdb re-called the 5' RACE reads through MiXCR, storing one row per CDR3 protein. The sample has about 440,000 distinct CDR3 sequences; around 20% are singletons. The specimen was PBMCs or a T cell subset sorted from them (not recorded which). The receptors here all came from an adult woman who had mild COVID-19 (a few samples of this study predate the infection). Cell type and time point are not known.

This chain connects TRBV18 to TRBJ2-7; 13 bases fit TRBD2. This CDR3 is built from 14 residues. V shed 4 bases and J 5 bases; nucleotides not matched to a gene: 2. Germline V gene lookup returns CDR1 KGHSH and CDR2 LQKENI. The CDR3, as DNA: TGTGCCAGCTCACGAGGACTAGCGGGAGACGAGCAGTACTTC. Residues: CASSRGLAGDEQYF.

The sample holds a few counts of this clonotype. V usage is TRBV18 and J usage is TRBJ2-1, with D unresolved. The CDR3 runs to 12 residues. Looked up from germline, CDR1 is KGHSH and CDR2 is LQKENI. The V gene lost 1 base and the J gene lost 8 bases, with 6 bases spanning the gap. The CDR3 spells CASSPRGDEQFF. In DNA form, the CDR3 reads TGTGCCAGCTCACCACGGGGTGATGAGCAGTTCTTC.

Here the CDR3 DNA reads TGTGCCAGCAGCTTAGACCCGACAGCGAATCAGCCCCAGCATTTT. This translates into CASSLDPTANQPQHF. The rearrangement joins TRBV7-2 to TRBJ1-5, with a tentative D call TRBD1 (5 bases). The CDR3 spans 15 residues. CDR1 is SGHTA, CDR2 FQGNSA, per germline. V shed 1 base and J shed 4 bases, with 11 bases lying between them. Full variable domain (missing parts from reference TRBV7-2 and TRBJ1-5): GAGVSQSPSNKVTEKGKDVELRCDPISGHTALYWYRQSLGQGLEFLIYFQGNSAPDKSGLPSDRFSAERTGGSVSTLTIQRTQQEDSAVYLCASSLDPTANQPQHFGDGTRLSIL.

This rearrangement joins TRBV6-1 to TRBJ1-1; 10 bases align to TRBD1. From germline, CDR1 is MNHNS and CDR2 SASEGT. The CDR3 sequence is 16 residues long. J gave up 4 bases and V 5 bases, and 10 bases lay outside the gene matches. This chain's CDR3 is CASSQSTGTGATEAFF. CDR3 coding DNA: TGTGCCAGCAGTCAATCCACCGGGACAGGGGCCACTGAAGCTTTCTTT.

This clonotype was seen a handful of times. The CDR3, as DNA: TGTGCCTGGAGTACCGACAGCGTGGGAACTGAAGCTTTCTTT. Its protein product is CAWSTDSVGTEAFF. The chain links TRBV30 to TRBJ1-1; D perhaps matches TRBD1 (5 bases). This CDR3 comprises 14 residues. Trimming stripped 2 bases from V and 5 bases from J, with 15 bases between. Per germline, CDR1 GTSNPN and CDR2 SVGIG (reference sequence). Using reference TRBV30 and TRBJ1-1 for the parts outside the CDR3, the full variable domain is SQTIHQWPATLVQPVGSPLSLECTVEGTSNPNLYWYRQAAGRGLQLLFYSVGIGQISSEVPQNLSASRPQDRQFILSSKKLLLSDSGFYLCAWSTDSVGTEAFFGQGTRLTVV.

This clonotype was seen more than once but under ten times. The genes are TRBV5-6 and TRBJ2-7; unclear D gene. The V end was cut by 6 bases, the J end by 0 bases, with 19 bases between. The CDR3 totals 16 residues. From germline, CDR1 is SGHDT and CDR2 YYEEEE. CDR3 region: CASTYLRRHLSYEQYF. The CDR3 bases are TGTGCCAGCACCTATCTACGGCGGCATCTCTCCTACGAGCAGTACTTC.

This rearrangement joins TRBV20-1 to TRBJ1-5, with D possibly TRBD1 on 5 matching bases. Per germline, CDR1 DFQATT and CDR2 SNEGSKA (reference sequence). This CDR3 spans 13 amino acids. Trimming took 6 bases from V and 4 from J, leaving 13 bases between them. CDR3 DNA: TGCAGTGCCCTTGAGACAGCTAATCAGCCCCAGCATTTT. Its protein product is CSALETANQPQHF.

This chain joins TRBV6-1 and TRBJ2-3, with D perhaps TRBD1 (6 bases). The germline V gene encodes CDR1 MNHNS and CDR2 SASEGT. There are 13 residues in the CDR3. V lost 9 bases, J lost 6 bases, and 16 bases lay in between. CDR3 DNA: TGTGCCAGTACAGGGAAAGCATACGATACGCAGTATTTT. Protein: CASTGKAYDTQYF.

The genes are TRBV25-1 and TRBJ2-3, with a possible D match to TRBD1 (5 bases). The germline V gene encodes CDR1 MGHDK and CDR2 SYGVNS. Deletions cut 4 bases from V and 3 bases from J, with 11 bases between. CDR3 length equals 14 residues. The CDR3 here is CASSAQRGTDTQYF. Written as DNA, the CDR3 is TGTGCCAGCAGTGCTCAAAGGGGAACAGATACGCAGTATTTT.

Turning to this clonotype: No conserved phenylalanine or tryptophan is present at the end of the CDR3, so a read error is the likely explanation. The J gene is TRBJ1-2, the V gene TRBV19, with a tentative D call TRBD1 (5 bases). V was shortened by 3 bases and J by 8 bases, with 7 bases between the two germline ends. From germline, CDR1 is LNHDA and CDR2 SQIVND (reference sequence). The CDR3 covers 11 residues. The CDR3 reads CASSMRGGYTL. CDR3 nucleotide sequence: TGTGCCAGTAGTATGAGGGGAGGCTACACCTTA.

In this sample, this clonotype turned up a few times. The chain combines TRBV5-6 with TRBJ2-2, with D unclear. The CDR3 runs 14 residues. CDR1 and CDR2 (germline): SGHDT, YYEEEE. Trimming took 2 bases from V and 6 from J, leaving 11 bases between them. Written as DNA, the CDR3 is TGTGCCAGCAGCTTCTACATAGCAGCCGGGGAGCTGTTTTTT. Its protein is CASSFYIAAGELFF.

This clonotype was found a few times. The V call is TRBV20-1, the J call TRBJ2-5, with 9 nucleotides matching TRBD1. This CDR3 is 14 amino acids long. V shed 5 bases, J shed 5 bases, and the junction held 9 bases outside the gene matches. Germline loops: CDR1 DFQATT, CDR2 SNEGSKA (reference sequence). The CDR3, as DNA: TGCAGTGCTCCGGGACAGGGTAATGTGGAGACCCAGTACTTC. Its translation: CSAPGQGNVETQYF.

The chain employs TRBV15 and TRBJ2-7, with TRBD2 matching over 11 bases. Germline V gene sequence: CDR1 LNHNV, CDR2 YYDKDF (reference sequence). This CDR3 has 16 residues. After removal of 3 bases from V and 2 bases from J, the junction contained 6 bases not matched to a gene. As DNA, the CDR3 is TGTGCCACCAGCAGGACTAGCGGGACCCATGCCTACGAGCAGTACTTC. Its translation: CATSRTSGTHAYEQYF.

The table lists this clonotype with a few counts. The chain has TRBV7-9 and TRBJ2-4; no definite D call. The CDR3 extends over 12 amino acids. Trimming took 1 base from V and 6 from J, leaving 4 bases between them. The V gene's germline CDR1 is SEHNR and CDR2 FQNEAQ (reference sequence). The CDR3 loop reads CASSLGLNIQYF. CDR3 nucleotide sequence: TGTGCCAGCAGCTTAGGCCTAAACATTCAGTACTTC. The full variable domain, completed using reference TRBV7-9 and TRBJ2-4, is DTGVSQNPRHKITKRGQNVTFRCDPISEHNRLYWYRQTLGQGPEFLTYFQNEAQLEKSRLLSDRFSAERPKGSFSTLEIQRTEQGDSAMYLCASSLGLNIQYFGAGTRLSVL.

In DNA, the CDR3 is TGTGCCAGCAGTTTAATCGACAGGGGGTCGTATGGCTACACCTTC. Its protein product is CASSLIDRGSYGYTF. This chain links TRBV12-3 or TRBV12-4 with TRBJ1-2, with 9 bases matching TRBD1. The J segment lost 5 bases and the V segment lost 2 bases, leaving 6 bases of the junction unmatched. This CDR3 comprises 15 residues.

This clonotype has a handful of counts. The chain couples TRBV7-9 to TRBJ1-2; the D is unclear. Germline V lookup: CDR1 SEHNR, CDR2 FQNEAQ (reference sequence). The germline V and J ends were trimmed by 5 bases and 8 bases, with 21 bases remaining between them. The CDR3 is 15 residues long. CDR3 sequence: CASSQDGARVLGYTF. CDR3 nucleotide sequence: TGTGCCAGCAGCCAAGACGGAGCCCGGGTCTTGGGCTACACCTTC.

The chain joins TRBV7-2 to TRBJ2-2; a weak D match, TRBD1 (6 bases). CDR1 and CDR2 (germline): SGHTA, FQGNSA. This CDR3 has 12 residues. The CDR3 region is CAGARDTGELFF. The CDR3, as DNA: TGTGCGGGGGCGCGGGACACCGGGGAGCTGTTTTTT.

This clonotype was counted many times. The V and J genes are TRBV10-3 and TRBJ2-6; no reliable D call. Trimming shortened V by 6 bases and J by 0 bases, and 9 bases separated the two germline ends. Germline V gene sequence: CDR1 ENHRY, CDR2 SYGVKD. The CDR3 runs to 15 residues. In nucleotides, the CDR3 is TGTGCCATCAGGGGTGACCTCTCTGGGGCCAACGTCCTGACTTTC. As protein: CAIRGDLSGANVLTF.

The gene calls are TRBV5-6 and TRBJ2-7; TRBD2 matches 7 bases. The CDR3 totals 14 residues. V shed 3 bases and J 6 bases; nucleotides not matched to a gene: 9. CDR1 and CDR2 (germline): SGHDT, YYEEEE. CDR3 loop: CASSSGTKVGEQYF. In DNA form, the CDR3 reads TGTGCCAGCAGCTCCGGGACTAAAGTGGGCGAGCAGTACTTC.

This clonotype occurred once. This sequence joins TRBV10-3 and TRBJ1-3; TRBD1 agrees at 7 bases. V lost 4 bases and J lost 2; bases outside the gene matches: 5. Germline CDR1 is ENHRY and CDR2 is SYGVKD. The CDR3 has 15 residues. The DNA for the CDR3 is TGTGCCATCAGTGGGGATACAGGGGCTGGAAACACCATATATTTT. Amino acid sequence: CAISGDTGAGNTIYF.

This chain joins TRBV29-1 and TRBJ2-7, with D unresolved. Per germline, CDR1 SQVTM and CDR2 ANQGSEA. Trimming left V 6 bases short and J 0 bases short, with 12 bases between. CDR3 length: 13 amino acids. The CDR3 sequence is CSVYRWGSYEQYF. CDR3 coding DNA: TGCAGCGTATACCGATGGGGCTCCTACGAGCAGTACTTC.

This clonotype has just a few counts. The chain employs TRBV12-3 or TRBV12-4 and TRBJ2-3; TRBD2 aligns across 9 bases. There are 17 residues in the CDR3. Trimming cost V 0 bases and J 4 bases; bases outside gene matches: 8. The CDR3 region is CASSLARREGLADTQYF. The CDR3 bases are TGTGCCAGCAGTTTAGCCCGGCGGGAGGGCCTTGCAGATACGCAGTATTTT.